The present TCR beta chain was sequenced within a study of cytomegalovirus exposure and HLA in healthy donors. Overall study results and limits: As confirmed in vitro, a few CMV-associated chains were specific for CMV antigens.

Regarding this clone: The antigen remains unidentified.

Profiled with immunoSEQ multiplex PCR; TCRdb holds only in-frame clones, not every one. The table lists about 60,000 clones, about 92% of them singletons. Germline CDR1 reads SGHNT; CDR2 reads YENEEA. V was shortened by 5 bases and J by 3 bases, with 25 bases between the two germline ends. The CDR3 extends over 18 amino acids. The specimen was PBMCs. The chain recombines TRBV11-3 with TRBJ1-2, with D maybe TRBD1 (6 bases). This clonotype was sampled from a young woman in good health and CMV-seronegative. The CDR3 is CASSPGVRTAHRYYGYTF. The CDR3 nucleotides are TGTGCCAGCAGCCCTGGGGTCAGGACAGCCCACCGATACTATGGCTACACCTTC.